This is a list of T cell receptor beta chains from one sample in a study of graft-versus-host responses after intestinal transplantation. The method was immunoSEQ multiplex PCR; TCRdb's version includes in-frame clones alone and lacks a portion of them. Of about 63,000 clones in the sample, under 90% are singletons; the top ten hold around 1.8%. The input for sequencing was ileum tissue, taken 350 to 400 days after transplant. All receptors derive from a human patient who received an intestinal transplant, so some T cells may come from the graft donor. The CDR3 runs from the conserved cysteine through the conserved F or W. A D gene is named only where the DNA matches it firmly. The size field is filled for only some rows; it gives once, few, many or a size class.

TGTGCCAGCATGGATGTGAGTGGCTACACCTTC CASMDVSGYTF TRBJ1-2 . 11 . TRBV2
TGCGCCAGCAGCTTGTCCAGGGACACGCAGTATTTT CASSLSRDTQYF TRBJ2-3 . 12 . TRBV5-1
TGTGCCAGCAGTTATAGACAGGGGGACTACGAGCAGTACTTC CASSYRQGDYEQYF TRBJ2-7 . 14 . TRBV12-1
TGTGCCAGCAGCAAAGGGACGAGCTCCTACAATGAGCAGTTCTTC CASSKGTSSYNEQFF TRBJ2-1 once 15 . TRBV21-1
TGTGCCAGCCGCCCTTTGACAGGGCCCCTGAACACTGAAGCTTTCTTT CASRPLTGPLNTEAFF TRBJ1-1 . 16 TRBD1 TRBV25-1
TGTGCCAGCAGCTTCCAAGGAGGGGACGAGCAGTACTTC CASSFQGGDEQYF TRBJ2-7 . 13 . TRBV11-2
TGTGCCAGCAGTTTAGGAGCAACTAATGAAAAACTGTTTTTT CASSLGATNEKLFF TRBJ1-4 . 14 . TRBV5-6
TGTGCCAGCAGCTTTGAGGGGGAGCTTTCAGATACGCAGTATTTT CASSFEGELSDTQYF TRBJ2-3 once 15 . TRBV5-6
TGTGCCAGCAGCCTACAGGGAGTCACAGATACGCAGTATTTT CASSLQGVTDTQYF TRBJ2-3 . 14 . TRBV11-2
TGCGCCAGCAGCCACGGGACAGCCTATAATTCACCCCTCCACTTT CASSHGTAYNSPLHF TRBJ1-6 . 15 TRBD1 TRBV4-1
TGTGCCAGCAGCTCCCTCGTGGGAAAACAAGAGACCCAGTACTTC CASSSLVGKQETQYF TRBJ2-5 . 15 . TRBV9
TGTGCCTGGAGTGAACTAGCGAAGGGGACCCAGTACTTC CAWSELAKGTQYF TRBJ2-5 . 13 TRBD2 TRBV30